The 29 T cell receptor beta chains given below trace back to one sample, sequenced in a study of T cells in Graves' hyperthyroidism and ophthalmopathy (dated by TCRdb to about 2019). The library was generated by multiplex PCR. The data were produced on an Illumina HiSeq 2000. Amplification of TCR beta CDR3 regions was carried out from RNA transcripts. A first-round RT-PCR of the TCR CDR3 used the HTBI primer set with the Qiagen OneStep RT-PCR kit. Using fastp at Q25 and MiXCR, TCRdb reprocessed the public reads and kept productive beta chains. Each entry merges the rows of one CDR3 protein and shows their most common DNA and genes. Within this sample are some 570,000 distinct CDR3 sequences, with 15% to 20% of them counted one time only. In total, the top ten clones hold approximately 18% of the sample. The sequencing input was blood. Source of these receptors: a woman under 30 with Graves' ophthalmopathy.

In its sample, this clonotype was seen a few times. The chain links TRBV29-1 to TRBJ1-2; D remains ambiguous. There are 15 residues in the CDR3. Trimming pared 6 bases from V and 1 base from J, leaving 18 bases between. From germline, CDR1 is SQVTM and CDR2 ANQGSEA. The CDR3 is CSVVTSKGINYGYTF. The CDR3 region has the DNA TGCAGCGTCGTTACTTCAAAGGGAATTAACTATGGCTACACCTTC.

This clonotype has at least ten counts. CDR3 region: CSVMNTEAFF. The CDR3, as DNA: TGCAGCGTAATGAACACTGAAGCTTTCTTT. The V gene is TRBV29-1, the J gene TRBJ1-1; unclear D gene. Trimming pared 6 bases from V and 0 bases from J, leaving 2 bases between. Germline V lookup: CDR1 SQVTM, CDR2 ANQGSEA. CDR3 length: 10 residues.

At least ten counts were recorded for this clonotype. This chain connects TRBV28 to TRBJ2-7; 12 nucleotides align to TRBD2. The CDR3 sequence is 17 residues long. CDR1 and CDR2 from the germline V gene are MDHEN and SYDVKM. Trimming took 3 bases from V and 1 from J; bases not matched to a gene: 7. The CDR3: CASSLYRGLAGSYEQYF. As DNA, the CDR3 is TGTGCCAGCAGTTTGTATAGGGGACTAGCGGGTTCCTACGAGCAGTACTTC. The full variable domain, in which reference TRBV28 and TRBJ2-7 provide the parts outside the CDR3, is DVKVTQSSRYLVKRTGEKVFLECVQDMDHENMFWYRQDPGLGLRLIYFSYDVKMKEKGDIPEGYSVSREKKERFSLILESASTNQTSMYLCASSLYRGLAGSYEQYFGPGTRLTVT.

This clonotype turned up a few times. This chain connects TRBV6-1 to TRBJ1-3; no clear D. This CDR3 comprises 12 residues. V lost 1 base and J lost 9, with 7 bases in between. Germline CDR1 is MNHNS and CDR2 is SASEGT. The CDR3 loop is CASSEDALTIYF. In nucleotides, the CDR3 is TGTGCCAGCAGTGAAGACGCACTCACCATATATTTT.

For this clonotype: A read error is possible here, since a much larger clone lies one base away. V usage is TRBV12-5 and J usage is TRBJ1-1; TRBD1 matches 9 bases. The CDR3 has 14 residues. Germline V gene lookup returns CDR1 LGHNT and CDR2 FRNRAP. In nucleotides, the CDR3 is TGTGCTAGTGGTAAGACAGGGGGGAACACTGAAGCTCTCTTT. This translates into CASGKTGGNTEALF.

Details on this clonotype: A clone one base away is much larger, so this may be a read error. This chain connects TRBV6-5 to TRBJ2-5; D is uncertain. CDR1 and CDR2 from the germline V gene are MNHEY and SVGAGI. The CDR3 has 12 amino acids. V lost 3 bases and J 3 bases, leaving 5 bases between the germline ends. As DNA, the CDR3 is TGTGCCAGCAGTTATGGGGAAGAGACCCAGTACTTC. Translation gives CASSYGEETQYF.

The chain recombines TRBV5-6 with TRBJ1-2; D gene unclear. This CDR3 region has 16 residues. Germline values: CDR1 SGHDT, CDR2 YYEEEE. Between the trimmed V and J ends, which lost 4 bases and 5 bases, there was a span of 21 bases. The CDR3 bases are TGTGCCAGCAGCCTGGAGGACGAAAGGATTAGGTATGGCTACACCTTC. Its translation is CASSLEDERIRYGYTF.

There are many counts of this clonotype. V and J are TRBV28 and TRBJ1-2, with TRBD1 as a possible D gene (5 bases). The germline V and J ends were trimmed by 6 bases and 13 bases, with 18 bases remaining between them. This CDR3 has 12 residues. CDR1 is MDHEN and CDR2 is SYDVKM in the germline V gene. The DNA of the CDR3 is TGTGCCAGCAGGTCGGTCGTCGTGGGGGTCACCTTC. It is translated as CASRSVVVGVTF.

This clonotype was recorded a few times. One base away lies a much larger clone, so this may be a sequencing read error. The chain carries TRBV7-9 and TRBJ2-7; 10 nucleotides align to TRBD1. Trimming at V came to 5 bases and at J to 1 base, leaving 2 bases not matched to a gene. CDR1 and CDR2 (germline): SEHNR, FQNEAQ (reference sequence). The CDR3 spans 14 residues. Written as DNA, the CDR3 is TGTGCCAGCAGCCGGGACAGGGGTTCCTACGAGCAGTACTTC. Translating gives CASSRDRGSYEQYF.

This chain joins TRBV6-1 and TRBJ2-1; 12 bases map to TRBD2. CDR1 and CDR2 from the germline V gene are MNHNS and SASEGT. V shed 5 bases, J shed 4 bases, and the junction held 6 bases outside the gene matches. The CDR3 sequence is 16 residues long. The CDR3 DNA is TGTGCCAGCAGTTTCGGGACTAGCGGGCGTTACAATGAGCAGTTCTTC. Residues: CASSFGTSGRYNEQFF.

There are a few counts of this clonotype. The chain uses TRBV7-6 and TRBJ2-1; D might be TRBD2 (6 bases). Germline lookup yields CDR1 SGHVS and CDR2 FNYEAQ. Trimming left V 1 base short and J 0 bases short, with 13 bases between. This CDR3 comprises 17 residues. CDR3 sequence: CASSLGLAKNSYNEQFF. The CDR3 nucleotides read TGTGCCAGCAGCTTAGGCCTAGCGAAGAACTCCTACAATGAGCAGTTCTTC.

V usage is TRBV5-1 and J usage is TRBJ1-4; D gene ambiguous. Germline-derived CDR1 and CDR2 are SGHRS and YFSETQ. The CDR3 totals 14 residues. The germline V and J ends were trimmed by 4 bases and 4 bases, with 11 bases remaining between them. This CDR3 reads CASSPGLLNEKLFF. The DNA for the CDR3 is TGCGCCAGCAGCCCTGGACTGCTTAATGAAAAACTGTTTTTT.

This clonotype was observed a handful of times. This chain uses TRBV30 with TRBJ1-3; perhaps TRBD1 as D (5 bases). Germline CDR1 GTSNPN, CDR2 SVGIG (reference sequence). The CDR3 extends over 16 amino acids. Trimming removed 0 bases at V and 3 bases at J, with 15 bases between. The CDR3 reads CAWSVETADVGNTIYF. The CDR3 DNA reads as TGTGCCTGGAGTGTTGAGACAGCAGACGTTGGAAACACCATATATTTT.

The chain combines TRBV28 with TRBJ1-5, with 8 nucleotides matching TRBD1. Per the germline V gene, CDR1 is MDHEN and CDR2 is SYDVKM. V shed 5 bases, J shed 7 bases, and the junction held 4 bases outside the gene matches. This CDR3 is 13 amino acids long. CDR3 residues: CASSRTGSQPQHF. In DNA form, the CDR3 reads TGTGCCAGCAGTAGGACAGGGAGCCAGCCCCAGCATTTT.

The chain employs TRBV6-1 and TRBJ2-1; either TRBD1 or TRBD2 may supply D (6 bases each). Germline-derived CDR1 and CDR2 are MNHNS and SASEGT. V lost 6 bases, J lost 8 bases, and 11 bases lay in between. This CDR3 is built from 12 residues. The CDR3 sequence: CASRGGHYEQFF. As DNA, the CDR3 is TGTGCCAGCAGAGGGGGGCATTATGAGCAGTTCTTC.

As for this clonotype: Sequence at one end of the junction differs from germline and may be a read error. V gene TRBV19 combines with J gene TRBJ1-5; possible D gene TRBD1, 6 bases. The V gene's germline CDR1 is LNHDA and CDR2 SQIVND (reference sequence). The CDR3 totals 14 residues. CDR3 protein: CASNDRRDNQSQHF. The CDR3 coding sequence is TGTGCCAGTAATGACAGGAGAGACAATCAGTCCCAGCATTTT.

This clonotype was picked up a small number of times. J is TRBJ1-2 and V is TRBV15; D is undetermined. The CDR3 runs to 19 residues. Germline V gene data show CDR1 as LNHNV and CDR2 as YYDKDF (reference sequence). V was shortened by 3 bases and J by 4 bases, with 27 bases between the two germline ends. As DNA, the CDR3 is TGTGCCACCAGCAGCGACCCCCCCGACAAGCCCACATTTACCTATGGCTACACCTTC. This codes for CATSSDPPDKPTFTYGYTF.

The rearrangement links TRBV4-1 to TRBJ1-1; unclear D gene. The germline V and J ends were trimmed by 0 bases and 0 bases, with 8 bases remaining between them. This CDR3 is 15 amino acids long. From germline, CDR1 is MGHRA and CDR2 YSYEKL. The CDR3 spells CASSQEWTLNTEAFF. The CDR3, as DNA: TGCGCCAGCAGCCAAGAGTGGACGTTGAACACTGAAGCTTTCTTT.

This clonotype was observed many times. The V call is TRBV5-1, the J call TRBJ2-3; D unclear. The CDR3 extends over 14 amino acids. The ends were cut back, 4 bases at V and 2 bases at J, with 11 bases in the middle. The germline gives CDR1 SGHRS, CDR2 YFSETQ. The CDR3 spells CASSRGRHTDTQYF. In DNA, the CDR3 is TGCGCCAGCAGCCGCGGACGGCACACAGATACGCAGTATTTT.

This clonotype came up a few times. The chain links TRBV20-1 to TRBJ2-7, with 7 bases matching TRBD2. Germline CDR1 is DFQATT and CDR2 is SNEGSKA (reference sequence). The V and J ends lost 4 bases and 1 base, in that order; junction bases with no gene match: 7. This CDR3 spans 14 amino acids. This CDR3 is CSAIERGFSYEQYF. The CDR3 region has the DNA TGCAGTGCTATCGAGCGGGGTTTTTCCTACGAGCAGTACTTC.

The sample holds many counts of this clonotype. The chain carries TRBV11-2 and TRBJ1-1; D uncertain. Trimming took off 5 bases at V and 5 bases at J, with 18 bases between the two ends. Germline-derived CDR1 and CDR2 are SGHAT and FQNNGV. CDR3 length: 15 amino acids. CDR3 sequence reads: CASSRRAVGGTEAFF. DNA for the CDR3: TGTGCCAGCAGCCGCCGGGCCGTGGGTGGGACTGAAGCTTTCTTT. The complete variable domain, with remaining parts taken from reference TRBV11-2 and TRBJ1-1, reads EAGVAQSPRYKIIEKRQSVAFWCNPISGHATLYWYQQILGQGPKLLIQFQNNGVVDDSQLPKDRFSAERLKGVDSTLKIQPAKLEDSAVYLCASSRRAVGGTEAFFGQGTRLTVV.

About this clonotype itself: Germline is not matched at one junction end, which may reflect a read error. This rearrangement joins TRBV7-7 to TRBJ1-1, with 9 nucleotides matching TRBD1. Germline V lookup: CDR1 SSHAT, CDR2 FNYEAQ (reference sequence). This CDR3 comprises 16 residues. The CDR3 bases are TGTGCTAGCAGACCCCTCCCGGGACAGGGTGACACTGAAGCTTTCTTT. Amino acids: CASRPLPGQGDTEAFF. Together with reference TRBV7-7 and TRBJ1-1, the CDR3 gives the full variable domain: GAGVSQSPRYKVTKRGQDVTLRCDPISSHATLYWYQQALGQGPEFLTYFNYEAQPDKSGLPSDRFSAERPEGSISTLTIQRTEQRDSAMYRCASRPLPGQGDTEAFFGQGTRLTVV.

There are a few counts of this clonotype. This chain joins TRBV19 and TRBJ2-5, with a weak D call TRBD2 (5 bases). Looked up from germline, CDR1 is LNHDA and CDR2 is SQIVND (reference sequence). V lost 4 bases, J lost 13 bases, and 13 bases lay in between. CDR3 size: 11 residues. CDR3 DNA sequence: TGTGCCAGTAGTACCCCGGACTCTCTGTACTTC. It is translated as CASSTPDSLYF.

The rearrangement uses TRBV24-1 and TRBJ1-2, with TRBD1 as a possible D gene (5 bases). Trimming took 2 bases from V and 6 from J, leaving 12 bases between them. Germline CDR1 and CDR2: KGHDR and SFDVKD. This CDR3 is built from 14 residues. The CDR3 here is CATSDYQGGDGYTF. CDR3 DNA: TGTGCCACCAGTGATTACCAGGGAGGGGATGGCTACACCTTC.

In its sample, this clonotype was seen many times. The CDR3 here is CASRAGLFEQFF. The CDR3 DNA reads TGTGCCAGCAGAGCGGGGCTTTTTGAGCAGTTCTTC. This chain connects TRBV28 to TRBJ2-1; 7 bases are shared with TRBD2. CDR1 and CDR2 from the germline V gene are MDHEN and SYDVKM. The CDR3 is 12 amino acids. Trimming cost V 6 bases and J 9 bases; bases outside gene matches: 5. The variable domain in full, completed from reference TRBV28 and TRBJ2-1, reads DVKVTQSSRYLVKRTGEKVFLECVQDMDHENMFWYRQDPGLGLRLIYFSYDVKMKEKGDIPEGYSVSREKKERFSLILESASTNQTSMYLCASRAGLFEQFFGPGTRLTVL.

This clonotype was recorded a few times. The V and J genes are TRBV2 and TRBJ1-1; TRBD1 might be the D (6 bases). V dropped 6 bases and J dropped 1 base, with 18 bases sitting between them. Germline V gives CDR1 SNHLY, CDR2 FYNNEI. CDR3 length: 16 residues. The CDR3 reads CASRTTLRGGNTEAFF. The CDR3 DNA is TGTGCCAGCAGAACAACCCTCAGGGGAGGGAACACTGAAGCTTTCTTT.

The chain carries TRBV19 and TRBJ2-1; D possibly corresponds to TRBD2 (5 bases). Trimming shortened V by 5 bases and J by 9 bases, and 20 bases separated the two germline ends. The CDR3 consists of 15 residues. CDR1 is LNHDA, CDR2 SQIVND, per germline (reference sequence). CDR3 coding DNA: TGTGCCAGTAGTGTTGCTAGCCTGCACGAAGTTGAGCAGTTCTTC. It encodes CASSVASLHEVEQFF. The whole variable domain, filled in from reference TRBV19 and TRBJ2-1, reads DGGITQSPKYLFRKEGQNVTLSCEQNLNHDAMYWYRQDPGQGLRLIYYSQIVNDFQKGDIAEGYSVSREKKESFPLTVTSAQKNPTAFYLCASSVASLHEVEQFFGPGTRLTVL.

At least ten counts were recorded for this clonotype. This chain links TRBV28 with TRBJ2-1; 16 bases are a match to TRBD2. CDR3 length: 17 amino acids. Germline V gene data show CDR1 as MDHEN and CDR2 as SYDVKM. The V and J ends lost 7 bases and 1 base, in that order; junction bases with no gene match: 4. The CDR3 DNA is TGTGCCAGCATACCGGGACTAGCGGGAGGGTCCTACAATGAGCAGTTCTTC. It codes for CASIPGLAGGSYNEQFF.

This clonotype was observed a few times. V usage is TRBV2 and J usage is TRBJ1-2; no definite D call. The germline V gene encodes CDR1 SNHLY and CDR2 FYNNEI. V gave up 6 bases and J gave up 7 bases, with 18 bases separating them. The CDR3 sequence is 14 residues long. The CDR3 spells CASSSDRISSGYTF. Written as DNA, the CDR3 is TGTGCCAGCAGCTCGGACCGTATTTCGAGTGGCTACACCTTC. Based on the CDR3 plus reference TRBV2 and TRBJ1-2, the full variable domain is EPEVTQTPSHQVTQMGQEVILRCVPISNHLYFYWYRQILGQKVEFLVSFYNNEISEKSEIFDDQFSVERPDGSNFTLKIRSTKLEDSAMYFCASSSDRISSGYTFGSGTRLTVV.